This is a list of T cell receptor beta chains from one sample in a study of brain metastases from non-small cell lung cancer. This table comes from immunoSEQ multiplex PCR, and its TCRdb copy is limited to in-frame clones, with some not included. The sample holds about 2,100 clones, approximately 80% seen once. The sequencing input was tissue from a brain metastasis. All receptors derive from a donor aged 40 or older with non-small cell lung cancer. Both conserved end residues are part of each CDR3. The order of the fields is J gene, V gene, CDR3 protein.

>TRBJ1-1|TRBV5-1
CASSSQGPRNTEAFF
>TRBJ1-2|TRBV6-6
CASRDTGTGGGYTF
>TRBJ1-4|TRBV9
CASSVDLGGEKLFF
>TRBJ2-2|TRBV29-1
CSVAAGTNTGELFF
>TRBJ1-4|TRBV28
CASSLGGAANEKLFF
>TRBJ1-3|TRBV19
CASSTRGILYF
>TRBJ1-5|TRBV7-2
CASRLSGGGGQPQHF
>TRBJ2-1|TRBV15
CATSPGLAGALGWQFF
>TRBJ2-2|TRBV7-8
CASSLYPNTGELFF
>TRBJ1-2|TRBV6-2/TRBV6-3
CASSTWTVFSNYGYTF
>TRBJ2-3|TRBV4-3
CASQSRGYSTDTQYF
>TRBJ1-2|TRBV29-1
CSVEKGQGYGYTF
>TRBJ2-5|TRBV9
CASSVAGLGEETQYF
>TRBJ2-7|TRBV28
CASSFSSGTRYEQYF
>TRBJ1-1|TRBV18
CASSQQGDIVTEAFF
>TRBJ1-5|TRBV4-2
CASSQGGLSNQPQHF
>TRBJ2-3|TRBV18
CASSPPGQGGTDTQYF
>TRBJ2-2|TRBV19
CASSIDFSGELFF
>TRBJ2-3|TRBV5-6
CASSLATGRGGADMQYF
>TRBJ2-5|TRBV24-1
CATSARGLGETQYF
>TRBJ2-1|TRBV6-1
CASSESVTGHNEQFF
>TRBJ2-5|TRBV6-4
CASSNGETQYF
>TRBJ2-1|TRBV7-2
CASSSWVDNEQFF
>TRBJ1-1|TRBV19
CASTSEQGNTEAFF
>TRBJ1-1|TRBV24-1
CATSASGPMNTEAFF
>TRBJ2-5|TRBV18
CASSPPGGEETQYF
>TRBJ2-2|TRBV4-2
CASSQDGLAGNTGELFF
>TRBJ1-2|TRBV7-8
CASSLDRGRDYGYTF
>TRBJ2-3|TRBV3-1/TRBV3-2
CASSQGTLTDTQYF
>TRBJ2-1|TRBV6-2/TRBV6-3
CASSYPTRQAYNEQFF
>TRBJ2-3|TRBV2
CASSEAPWFGQYF
>TRBJ2-7|TRBV6-5
CASSSGHWTSSYEQYF
>TRBJ2-7|TRBV21-1
CASSPAGTGSPYEQYF
>TRBJ2-2|TRBV7-9
CASSPDTRSGELFF
>TRBJ2-2|TRBV7-9
CASSFRTGTLNTGELFF
>TRBJ1-1|TRBV27
CASSGSSSMNTEAFF
>TRBJ2-3|TRBV19
CASSDGHRSTDTQYF
>TRBJ2-3|TRBV9
CASSPGTGGVTDTQYF
>TRBJ2-5|TRBV2
CASSEQRGSQETQYF
>TRBJ2-5|TRBV5-1
CASSDPQGTETQYF
>TRBJ1-1|TRBV27
CASSSLDRLFSAEAFF
>TRBJ2-3|TRBV23-1
CARKGQDRTDTQYF
>TRBJ2-3|TRBV3-1/TRBV3-2
CASSLTGSRPDTQYF
>TRBJ1-2|TRBV4-3
CASSPTATQYNYGYTF
>TRBJ2-3|TRBV6-1
CASSQGILTDTQYF
>TRBJ2-7|TRBV5-6
CASSLGFRSLYEQYF
>TRBJ2-2|TRBV29-1
CSVGRRGQAGKLFF
>TRBJ2-7|TRBV5-1
CASSLRQGYYEQYF
>TRBJ2-3|TRBV7-3
CASSLSSGSLIDTQYF